This TCR beta chain originates from a study of Ad26.COV2.S vaccination and SARS-CoV-2 variants. Whole-study results and caveats: Measurements of TCR breadth and depth may have given underestimates of the total T cell responses. Placebo recipients had lower spike-specific TCR breadth than vaccine recipients. Responses of spike-specific T cells (both CD8+ and CD4+) reportedly showed substantial breadth after vaccination. Vaccine and placebo recipients had similar non-spike TCR breadth.

Assay: immunoSEQ multiplex PCR; the TCRdb copy retains only in-frame clones and omits some. The sample shows approximately 340,000 clones, approximately 90% of them seen only once. Turning to this clone: Its antigen is as yet unknown.

V lost 5 bases and J 2 bases, leaving 12 bases between the germline ends. The germline gives CDR1 MNHEY, CDR2 SVGAGI. This CDR3 comprises 14 residues. Sample: peripheral blood, taken after recovery from COVID-19. This clonotype was sampled from a human donor who had recovered from COVID-19. V usage is TRBV6-5 and J usage is TRBJ2-5; tentatively, D is TRBD2 (6 bases). The CDR3 region has the DNA TGTGCCAGCAGTCCCAGACTAGTACAAGAGACCCAGTACTTC. This sequence encodes CASSPRLVQETQYF.